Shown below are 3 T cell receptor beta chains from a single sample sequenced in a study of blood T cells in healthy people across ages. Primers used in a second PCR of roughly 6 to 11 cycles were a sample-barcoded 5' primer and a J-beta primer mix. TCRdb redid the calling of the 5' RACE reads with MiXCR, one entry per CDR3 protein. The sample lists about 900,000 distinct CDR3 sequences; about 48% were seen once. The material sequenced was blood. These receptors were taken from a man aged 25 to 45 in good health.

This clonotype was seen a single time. Here the CDR3 reads CASSYAGNTQYF. The CDR3 nucleotides read TGTGCCAGCAGTTACGCGGGGAATACGCAGTATTTT. The chain recombines TRBV6-2 or TRBV6-3 with TRBJ2-3, with D possibly matching TRBD2 (6 bases). Germline CDR1 reads MNHEY; CDR2 reads SVGEGT. V was pared by 2 bases and J by 7 bases, with 7 bases between. The CDR3 extends over 12 amino acids.

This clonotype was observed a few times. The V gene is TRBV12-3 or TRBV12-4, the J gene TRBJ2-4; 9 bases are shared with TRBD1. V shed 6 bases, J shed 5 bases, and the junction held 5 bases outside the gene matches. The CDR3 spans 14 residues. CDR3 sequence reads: CASSRRQGENIQYF. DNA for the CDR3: TGTGCCAGCAGCCGGAGACAGGGGGAAAACATTCAGTACTTC.

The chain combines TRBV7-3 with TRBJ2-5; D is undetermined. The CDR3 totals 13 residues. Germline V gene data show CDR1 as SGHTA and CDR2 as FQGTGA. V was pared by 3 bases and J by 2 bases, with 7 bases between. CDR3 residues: CASSFSAQETQYF. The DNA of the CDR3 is TGTGCCAGCAGCTTCTCGGCACAAGAGACCCAGTACTTC.